The clone carrying this T cell receptor (beta chain) was found many times. The antigen is undetermined. The study left out patients who had uncontrolled infection, other autoimmune disease, pregnancy or lactation. Fresh peripheral blood, about 10 ml of it, supplied the PBMCs. Germline lookup yields CDR1 SGHVS and CDR2 FQNEAQ. The CDR3 has 17 amino acids. Trimming left V 5 bases short and J 0 bases short, with 18 bases between. The source of the sample is a study of T cells in Graves' hyperthyroidism and ophthalmopathy. Turning to the study itself: Sampling of peripheral blood happened at initial diagnosis, prior to any treatment. Study-wide results and limits: Blood also contained most expanded thyroid clonotypes above 0.001.

Authors of the study amplified TCR beta CDR3 regions from RNA transcripts. An initial round of RT-PCR targeting the TCR CDR3 relied on the HTBI primer set. TCRdb ran MiXCR on the multiplex PCR reads and lists one entry per CDR3 protein. The sample lists about 290,000 distinct CDR3 sequences; roughly 15% were seen once. The source material was blood. The rearrangement joins TRBV7-8 to TRBJ2-3; D may be TRBD2 (5 bases). This sequence was found in a woman aged 30 to 39 with Graves' hyperthyroidism that later progressed to Graves' ophthalmopathy. The CDR3 sequence is CASSLRAGFISTDTQYF. DNA for the CDR3: TGTGCCAGCAGCCTCCGGGCGGGCTTTATCAGCACAGATACGCAGTATTTT.